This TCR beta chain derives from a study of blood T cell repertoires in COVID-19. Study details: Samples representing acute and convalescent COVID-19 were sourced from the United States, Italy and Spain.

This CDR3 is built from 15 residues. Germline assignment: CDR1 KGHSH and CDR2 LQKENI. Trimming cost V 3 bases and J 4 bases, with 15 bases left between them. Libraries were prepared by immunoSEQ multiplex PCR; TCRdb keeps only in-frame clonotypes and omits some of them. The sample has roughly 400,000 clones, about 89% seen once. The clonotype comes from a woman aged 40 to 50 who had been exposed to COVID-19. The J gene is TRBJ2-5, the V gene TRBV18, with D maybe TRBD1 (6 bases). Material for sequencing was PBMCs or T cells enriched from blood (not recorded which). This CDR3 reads CASSPLKQGAETQYF. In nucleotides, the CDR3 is TGTGCCAGCTCACCCCTAAAACAGGGTGCAGAGACCCAGTACTTC.